This T cell receptor (beta chain) was recorded in a study of blood T cell repertoires in COVID-19. Looking at the study overall: Acute and convalescent COVID-19 samples came from the United States, Italy and Spain. The analysed material was cDNA or gDNA that came from T cells, B-cell-depleted T cells, or PBMCs.

Repertoires were generated with immunoSEQ multiplex PCR, while TCRdb's copy carries only in-frame clones and drops some. The sample shows roughly 200,000 clones, 85% of them seen only once. Recruits, aged roughly 18 to 100 years, lived in 24 US areas. Cohort allocation depended upon clinical history that participants reported. The CDR3 totals 14 residues. With 2 bases clipped from V and 8 bases from J, the junction kept 4 bases outside the gene matches. Germline V gene lookup returns CDR1 MDHEN and CDR2 SYDVKM. This TCR came from a man aged 40-49 years who had recovered from COVID-19. Sequencing was carried out using PBMCs or T cells enriched from blood (not recorded which). V is TRBV28 and J is TRBJ1-4; TRBD1 matches at 8 bases. CDR3 sequence: CASSLQGANEKLFF. In nucleotides, the CDR3 is TGTGCCAGCAGTTTACAGGGGGCGAACGAAAAACTGTTTTTT.